One sample yielded the 23 T cell receptor beta chains listed below, sequenced in a study of blood T cell repertoires in COVID-19. Clones were read by immunoSEQ multiplex PCR, and TCRdb kept only the in-frame ones, dropping some. The sample lists about 150,000 clones; roughly 85% were seen once. The sample consisted of peripheral blood. The receptors were sampled from a woman aged 80 or over with active or convalescent COVID-19.

The J gene is TRBJ2-2, the V gene TRBV19; a possible D gene is TRBD1 (5 bases). Germline values: CDR1 LNHDA, CDR2 SQIVND (reference sequence). With 2 bases removed from V and 5 bases from J, the gap between germline ends came to 12 bases. This CDR3 is built from 15 residues. The CDR3 loop is CASSIRGRGTGELFF. The CDR3 DNA follows: TGTGCCAGTAGTATAAGGGGTAGAGGTACCGGGGAGCTGTTTTTT. Combining the CDR3 with reference TRBV19 and TRBJ2-2 gives the whole variable domain DGGITQSPKYLFRKEGQNVTLSCEQNLNHDAMYWYRQDPGQGLRLIYYSQIVNDFQKGDIAEGYSVSREKKESFPLTVTSAQKNPTAFYLCASSIRGRGTGELFFGEGSRLTVL.

The gene calls are TRBV18 and TRBJ2-7; TRBD1 matches at 11 bases. Trimming at V came to 8 bases and at J to 4 bases, leaving 7 bases not matched to a gene. There are 14 residues in the CDR3. Germline loops: CDR1 KGHSH, CDR2 LQKENI. CDR3 DNA sequence: TGTGCCAGCACCCTCGGACAGGGGGCTTACGAGCAGTACTTC. It is translated as CASTLGQGAYEQYF.

This chain links TRBV4-2 with TRBJ2-6; D uncertain. The CDR3 length is 15 residues. The V end lost 2 bases, the J end lost 0 bases, and 5 bases lay between the germline ends. Germline V gene sequence: CDR1 LGHNA, CDR2 YNFKEQ. The CDR3 is CASSQRSSGANVLTF. The DNA of the CDR3 is TGTGCCAGCAGCCAAAGGAGCTCTGGGGCCAACGTCCTGACTTTC.

V is TRBV2 and J is TRBJ2-3; D uncertain. Germline V CDR1 and CDR2: SNHLY, FYNNEI. The CDR3 runs 15 residues. V was clipped by 3 bases and J by 2 bases, with 12 bases between them. The CDR3 loop is CASSDQNRYTDTQYF. CDR3 nucleotide sequence: TGTGCCAGCAGTGATCAGAACAGATACACAGATACGCAGTATTTT.

This chain joins TRBV6-1 and TRBJ2-1; 8 nucleotides line up with TRBD2. The germline V gene has CDR1 MNHNS and CDR2 SASEGT. The CDR3 runs 16 residues. With V trimmed by 5 bases and J by 2 bases, 8 bases remained unmatched. This CDR3 is CASSQGSSGPYNEQFF. CDR3 nucleotide sequence: TGTGCCAGCAGTCAAGGGTCTAGCGGGCCCTACAATGAGCAGTTCTTC.

This chain connects TRBV29-1 to TRBJ1-3; no clear D gene. Germline V CDR1 and CDR2: SQVTM, ANQGSEA. V gave up 3 bases and J gave up 8 bases, with 8 bases separating them. This CDR3 spans 11 amino acids. The CDR3 protein is CSVDRGDTIYF. The CDR3 DNA follows: TGCAGCGTTGACCGCGGGGACACCATATATTTT.

The rearrangement uses TRBV2 and TRBJ2-2; 10 bases map to TRBD1. Germline loops: CDR1 SNHLY, CDR2 FYNNEI. The CDR3 is 15 residues long. The V segment lost 5 bases and the J segment 5 bases; nucleotides outside the gene matches: 5. CDR3 nucleotide sequence: TGTGCCAGCAGTAATTGGGACAGGGGAACCGGGGAGCTGTTTTTT. Translation: CASSNWDRGTGELFF.

V and J are TRBV18 and TRBJ2-5, with 14 bases fitting TRBD2. CDR1 KGHSH and CDR2 LQKENI come from the germline V gene. Losses at the gene ends were 3 bases for V and 7 bases for J; bases not matched to a gene: 4. The CDR3 is 15 residues long. The DNA for the CDR3 is TGTGCCAGCTCACCGAGAGGACTAGCGGGAGGGACCCAGTACTTC. It is translated as CASSPRGLAGGTQYF.

J is TRBJ1-1 and V is TRBV28; D call uncertain. Germline loops: CDR1 MDHEN, CDR2 SYDVKM. This CDR3 spans 13 amino acids. V was shortened by 2 bases and J by 0 bases, with 4 bases between the two germline ends. CDR3 sequence: CASSLRVNTEAFF. The CDR3 nucleotides are TGTGCCAGCAGTTTACGGGTGAACACTGAAGCTTTCTTT.

The chain is built from TRBV4-2 and TRBJ2-1; 8 bases agree with TRBD2. V shed 2 bases, J shed 0 bases, and the junction held 6 bases outside the gene matches. Germline values: CDR1 LGHNA, CDR2 YNFKEQ. The CDR3 runs to 17 residues. CDR3 region: CASSQRLASSSYNEQFF. In DNA form, the CDR3 reads TGTGCCAGCAGCCAACGACTAGCGTCTAGCTCCTACAATGAGCAGTTCTTC.

The chain carries TRBV6-1 and TRBJ2-1, with 9 positions matching TRBD2. Germline-derived CDR1 and CDR2 are MNHNS and SASEGT. J was trimmed by 4 bases and V by 3 bases; bases with no gene match: 1. The CDR3 is 14 amino acids. The CDR3: CASSDLAGYNEQFF. The CDR3 nucleotides read TGTGCCAGCAGTGATCTAGCGGGGTACAATGAGCAGTTCTTC.

J is TRBJ2-7 and V is TRBV5-1; D perhaps matches TRBD2 (6 bases). The length of the CDR3 is 16 residues. Looked up from germline, CDR1 is SGHRS and CDR2 is YFSETQ. The germline V and J ends were trimmed by 2 bases and 0 bases, with 15 bases remaining between them. The CDR3 coding sequence is TGCGCCAGCAGCTTTACCGGAGGGGTTCCCTCCTACGAGCAGTACTTC. It codes for CASSFTGGVPSYEQYF.

This clone showed up just a few times. The J gene is TRBJ1-3, the V gene TRBV27; D is ambiguous. The germline CDR1 and CDR2 sequences are MNHEY and SMNVEV (reference sequence). V was trimmed by 0 bases and J by 0 bases, leaving 6 bases between them. The CDR3 covers 15 residues. The DNA for the CDR3 is TGTGCCAGCAGTTTATCAATCAGCTCTGGAAACACCATATATTTT. Translation gives CASSLSISSGNTIYF.

J is TRBJ2-3 and V is TRBV18; TRBD2 matches 11 bases. With V trimmed by 5 bases and J by 3 bases, 4 bases remained unmatched. Germline CDR1 and CDR2: KGHSH and LQKENI. The CDR3 length is 15 residues. In nucleotides, the CDR3 is TGTGCCAGCTCAGGACTAGCGGGTAGTACAGATACGCAGTATTTT. Translated: CASSGLAGSTDTQYF.

In DNA, the CDR3 is TGTGCCAGCAGCGTAGTGGCTGAGGGAGGTGGCTACACCTTC. Its translation: CASSVVAEGGGYTF. The rearrangement uses TRBV9 and TRBJ1-2, with D hard to call. CDR1 is SGDLS and CDR2 is YYNGEE in the germline V gene. The CDR3 runs to 14 residues. The V end lost 0 bases, the J end lost 7 bases, and 13 bases lay between the germline ends. Full variable domain (remainder filled in from reference TRBV9 and TRBJ1-2): DSGVTQTPKHLITATGQRVTLRCSPRSGDLSVYWYQQSLDQGLQFLIQYYNGEERAKGNILERFSAQQFPDLHSELNLSSLELGDSALYFCASSVVAEGGGYTFGSGTRLTVV.

The CDR3 region is CASSPDQGNQPQHF. Written as DNA, the CDR3 is TGCGCCAGCAGCCCGGACCAGGGAAATCAGCCCCAGCATTTT. The rearrangement joins TRBV5-1 to TRBJ1-5, with a tentative D call TRBD1 (5 bases). Trimming stripped 4 bases from V and 4 bases from J, with 12 bases between. There are 14 residues in the CDR3. The germline V gene has CDR1 SGHRS and CDR2 YFSETQ.

V is TRBV7-9 and J is TRBJ2-1, with 8 nucleotides matching TRBD2. Germline V gene data show CDR1 as SEHNR and CDR2 as FQNEAQ (reference sequence). This CDR3 has 15 residues. The J segment lost 0 bases and the V segment lost 5 bases, leaving 3 bases of the junction unmatched. The CDR3 protein is CASSPSGSSYNEQFF. Written as DNA, the CDR3 is TGTGCCAGCAGCCCAAGCGGGAGCTCCTACAATGAGCAGTTCTTC.

Here the CDR3 DNA reads TGTGCCAGCAGCTTAATGGGGACAGCGAACACTGAAGCTTTCTTT. Amino acid sequence: CASSLMGTANTEAFF. The V and J genes are TRBV7-3 and TRBJ1-1; 7 bases line up with TRBD1. Germline trimming cut 1 base from V and 1 base from J; bases unmatched to any gene: 3. This CDR3 spans 15 amino acids. Germline CDR1 reads SGHTA; CDR2 reads FQGTGA.

The table lists this clone with a few counts. The rearrangement links TRBV4-1 to TRBJ1-2; 7 bases are a match to TRBD1. J lost 4 bases, V lost 4 bases, and 9 bases had no gene match. Per the germline V gene, CDR1 is MGHRA and CDR2 is YSYEKL. The CDR3 has 15 residues. The CDR3 DNA sequence: TGCGCCAGCAGCCCAGTGGGACAGCGTTCCTATGGCTACACCTTC. Translation gives CASSPVGQRSYGYTF.

This clone has just a few counts. V is TRBV7-9 and J is TRBJ2-1, with TRBD2 matching over 8 bases. This CDR3 has 13 residues. Germline CDR1 reads SEHNR; CDR2 reads FQNEAQ (reference sequence). V lost 7 bases, J lost 10 bases, and 9 bases stayed unmatched. The CDR3 DNA is TGTGCCAGCAAACCCGCGACTAGCGTGGAGCAGTTCTTC. Its translation is CASKPATSVEQFF. Together with reference TRBV7-9 and TRBJ2-1, the CDR3 gives the full variable domain: DTGVSQNPRHKITKRGQNVTFRCDPISEHNRLYWYRQTLGQGPEFLTYFQNEAQLEKSRLLSDRFSAERPKGSFSTLEIQRTEQGDSAMYLCASKPATSVEQFFGPGTRLTVL.

J is TRBJ1-1 and V is TRBV24-1, with a tentative D call TRBD1 (6 bases). Germline CDR1 reads KGHDR; CDR2 reads SFDVKD. This CDR3 contains 14 residues. The V end lost 2 bases, the J end lost 5 bases, and 11 bases lay between the germline ends. Here the CDR3 reads CATSDSRGWTEAFF. DNA of the CDR3: TGTGCCACCAGTGATTCCAGGGGCTGGACTGAAGCTTTCTTT.

The chain joins TRBV10-3 to TRBJ1-2; D is perhaps TRBD1 (5 bases). V lost 6 bases, J lost 2 bases, and 10 bases lay in between. Germline CDR1 reads ENHRY; CDR2 reads SYGVKD. This CDR3 comprises 13 residues. In DNA form, the CDR3 reads TGTGCCATCAGCGAGACAGCAAACTATGGCTACACCTTC. Protein product: CAISETANYGYTF.

J is TRBJ2-1 and V is TRBV5-1; TRBD1 matches at 7 bases. The CDR3 is 15 residues long. With 6 bases clipped from V and 5 bases from J, the junction kept 11 bases outside the gene matches. CDR1 SGHRS and CDR2 YFSETQ come from the germline V gene. The chain's CDR3 is CASTEDRRRNNEQFF. In DNA, the CDR3 is TGCGCCAGCACCGAGGACAGGCGGCGTAACAATGAGCAGTTCTTC. Based on the CDR3 plus reference TRBV5-1 and TRBJ2-1, the full variable domain is KAGVTQTPRYLIKTRGQQVTLSCSPISGHRSVSWYQQTPGQGLQFLFEYFSETQRNKGNFPGRFSGRQFSNSRSEMNVSTLELGDSALYLCASTEDRRRNNEQFFGPGTRLTVL.